The sequence of this T cell receptor (beta chain) was determined in a study of cytomegalovirus exposure and HLA in healthy donors. About the research overall: The approximately 120 validation repertoires matched the 666 first-cohort repertoires in platform, a later analysis reported.

The protocol was immunoSEQ multiplex PCR, while the TCRdb copy is restricted to in-frame clones and leaves out a portion. The sample consists of about 250,000 clones, about 88% of them appearing once. With regard to this clone: Antigen unknown.

Study-level findings and limits: Reportedly, cytomegalovirus status was diagnosed with high sensitivity and specificity. According to the study, 160 or so TCR beta chains were cytomegalovirus-associated. In a later analysis, first-cohort TCR clusters were found to tend to co-occur in the roughly 120 validation repertoires.

This CDR3 has 13 residues. The V end was cut by 5 bases, the J end by 0 bases, with 7 bases between. Per the germline V gene, CDR1 is SGHTA and CDR2 is FQGNSA. This chain joins TRBV7-2 and TRBJ1-2; D is uncertain. The sequence was obtained from a man aged 18 to 30 in good health and CMV-seropositive. The specimen was PBMCs. CDR3 nucleotide sequence: TGTGCCAGCAGCCCGGAAGCTAACTATGGCTACACCTTC. As protein: CASSPEANYGYTF.